These T cell receptor beta chains were read from a single sample in a study of shared clonotypes between healthy human individuals. Data came from immunoSEQ multiplex PCR; TCRdb stores just in-frame clones and leaves some out. The sample comprises 2 million to 3 million clones, 90% to 95% of which are singletons, and about 0.13% rests with the top ten. The sequencing input was naive CD4+ T cells sorted from blood. These TCRs come from a man in his late teens or twenties in good health. Both conserved end residues are part of each CDR3.

V gene	J gene	CDR3 protein
TRBV5-1	TRBJ1-3	CASSYVGVQGSGNTIYF
TRBV11-2	TRBJ2-3	CASSPRSKRTGHTDTQYF
TRBV29-1	TRBJ2-7	CSVPGPGSYEQYF
TRBV18	TRBJ2-3	CASSPSLTDTQYF
TRBV18	TRBJ1-2	CASSQTENGLYGYTF
TRBV5-6	TRBJ2-2	CASNSGSPTGELFF
TRBV30	TRBJ1-3	CAWSVGGTGNTIYF
TRBV25-1	TRBJ1-2	CASSEFGRDPGYTF
TRBV12-5	TRBJ2-1	CASGLGTSGYNEQFF
TRBV9	TRBJ2-6	CASSRLGGANVLTF